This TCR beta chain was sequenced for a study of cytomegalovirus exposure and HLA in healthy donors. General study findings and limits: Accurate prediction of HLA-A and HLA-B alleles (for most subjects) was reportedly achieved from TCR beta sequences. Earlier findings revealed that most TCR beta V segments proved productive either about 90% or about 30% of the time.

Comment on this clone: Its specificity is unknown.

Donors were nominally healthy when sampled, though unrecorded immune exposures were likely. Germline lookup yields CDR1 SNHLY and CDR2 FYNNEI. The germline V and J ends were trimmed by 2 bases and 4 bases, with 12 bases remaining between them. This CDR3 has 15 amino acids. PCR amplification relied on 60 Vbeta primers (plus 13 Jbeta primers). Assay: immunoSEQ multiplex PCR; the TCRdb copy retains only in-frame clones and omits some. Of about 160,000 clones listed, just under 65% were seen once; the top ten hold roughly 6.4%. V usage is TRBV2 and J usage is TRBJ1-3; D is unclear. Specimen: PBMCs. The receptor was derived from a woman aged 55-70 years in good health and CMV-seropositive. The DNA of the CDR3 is TGTGCCAGCAGTGAATCAGAGGGAACCGGAAACACCATATATTTT. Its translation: CASSESEGTGNTIYF.